The 17 T cell receptor beta chains in this list originate from one sample, sequenced in a study of cytomegalovirus exposure and HLA in healthy donors. PCR used 60 Vbeta primers and 13 Jbeta primers. Here immunoSEQ multiplex PCR was the method, and the copy in TCRdb shows in-frame clones only, minus some. The sample holds about 160,000 clones; around four fifths are singletons and the top ten take approximately 1.3%. The sample consisted of PBMCs. The source of these receptors is a young man in good health and CMV-seronegative.

This clone was counted a few times. This chain joins TRBV10-3 and TRBJ2-7, with 9 positions matching TRBD2. Looked up from germline, CDR1 is ENHRY and CDR2 is SYGVKD. This CDR3 region has 15 residues. The trim removed 7 bases at V and 0 bases at J, leaving 7 bases unmatched. This chain's CDR3 is CAITPGTSSSYEQYF. In nucleotides, the CDR3 is TGTGCCATCACCCCCGGGACTAGCAGCTCCTACGAGCAGTACTTC.

The chain recombines TRBV30 with TRBJ1-1; TRBD1 is a possible D gene (5 bases). The CDR3 has 14 residues. Trimming pared 4 bases from V and 4 bases from J, leaving 16 bases between. Germline V gene data show CDR1 as GTSNPN and CDR2 as SVGIG (reference sequence). CDR3 residues: CAWTPGTPTTEAFF. DNA for the CDR3: TGTGCCTGGACCCCTGGGACTCCAACCACTGAAGCTTTCTTT.

V usage is TRBV2 and J usage is TRBJ2-2; tentative D call: TRBD2 (7 bases). Germline loops: CDR1 SNHLY, CDR2 FYNNEI. The CDR3 is 15 amino acids. Trimming left V 4 bases short and J 7 bases short, with 16 bases between. The CDR3 is CASSVAGASGGELFF. The CDR3 region has the DNA TGTGCCAGCAGTGTTGCGGGGGCCTCAGGCGGGGAGCTGTTTTTT.

The V gene is TRBV7-9, the J gene TRBJ2-7, with 8 bases fitting TRBD1. Trimming cost V 4 bases and J 4 bases; bases outside gene matches: 6. The CDR3 consists of 14 residues. Germline lookup yields CDR1 SEHNR and CDR2 FQNEAQ (reference sequence). CDR3 sequence (DNA): TGTGCCAGCAGCTCGCAGGGGGCGCGGTACGAGCAGTACTTC. Protein product: CASSSQGARYEQYF.

J is TRBJ2-1 and V is TRBV5-1; maybe TRBD1 (5 bases). CDR1 and CDR2 (germline): SGHRS, YFSETQ. Trimming took off 1 base at V and 12 bases at J, with 8 bases between the two ends. This CDR3 contains 11 residues. As DNA, the CDR3 is TGCGCCAGCAGCTTGAACAGGCGGCAGTTCTTC. This encodes CASSLNRRQFF.

The chain carries TRBV2 and TRBJ1-1; TRBD1 aligns across 7 bases. Germline trimming cut 5 bases from V and 1 base from J; bases unmatched to any gene: 7. In germline, CDR1 is SNHLY, CDR2 FYNNEI. This CDR3 contains 15 residues. The CDR3 reads CASSPRDRPNTEAFF. CDR3 DNA: TGTGCCAGCAGTCCTCGGGACAGACCGAACACTGAAGCTTTCTTT.

Only one count was recorded for this clone. The J gene is TRBJ1-2, the V gene TRBV25-1; weak D call: TRBD1 (6 bases). The germline gives CDR1 MGHDK, CDR2 SYGVNS. The V and J ends lost 1 base and 9 bases respectively, with 9 bases between them. The CDR3 contains 12 residues. CDR3 residues: CASSELTGSYTF. In nucleotides, the CDR3 is TGTGCCAGCAGTGAATTAACAGGGAGCTACACCTTC.

The chain couples TRBV7-2 to TRBJ2-7; 7 nucleotides line up with TRBD2. This CDR3 contains 15 residues. Germline V lookup: CDR1 SGHTA, CDR2 FQGNSA. The trim removed 1 base at V and 1 base at J, leaving 4 bases unmatched. The chain's CDR3 is CASSLGAGVSYEQYF. CDR3 coding DNA: TGTGCCAGCAGCTTAGGGGCGGGAGTTTCCTACGAGCAGTACTTC.

The V and J genes are TRBV15 and TRBJ2-7, with 12 bases aligning to TRBD2. CDR1 and CDR2 from the germline V gene are LNHNV and YYDKDF (reference sequence). The CDR3 contains 18 residues. Germline trimming cut 3 bases from V and 3 bases from J; bases unmatched to any gene: 12. The CDR3 protein is CATSSDPLAGGRIYEQYF. DNA for the CDR3: TGTGCCACCAGCAGTGACCCGCTAGCGGGAGGGAGGATCTACGAGCAGTACTTC.

Many counts were recorded for this clone. The chain links TRBV6-6 to TRBJ1-5; a possible D gene is TRBD1 (6 bases). Germline assignment: CDR1 MNHNY and CDR2 SVGAGI (reference sequence). The CDR3 consists of 13 residues. Trimming took off 8 bases at V and 5 bases at J, with 13 bases between the two ends. As DNA, the CDR3 is TGTGCCAGCGATGACAGGTCCGATCAGCCCCAGCATTTT. Translation gives CASDDRSDQPQHF.

This clone has a handful of counts. The chain links TRBV9 to TRBJ2-5; the match to TRBD2 covers 13 bases. With 3 bases clipped from V and 4 bases from J, the junction kept 6 bases outside the gene matches. Germline values: CDR1 SGDLS, CDR2 YYNGEE. The CDR3 runs 16 residues. The CDR3: CASSGQLAGGVETQYF. CDR3 nucleotide sequence: TGTGCCAGCAGCGGCCAACTAGCGGGGGGGGTAGAGACCCAGTACTTC.

V usage is TRBV27 and J usage is TRBJ2-3; tentatively, D is TRBD2 (5 bases). Germline values: CDR1 MNHEY, CDR2 SMNVEV (reference sequence). Trimming stripped 4 bases from V and 8 bases from J, with 10 bases between. The CDR3 length is 12 residues. The CDR3 region has the DNA TGTGCCAGCAGTTCGGAGGCGGGTACGCAGTATTTT. The encoded protein is CASSSEAGTQYF.

The chain joins TRBV30 to TRBJ2-3, with 8 bases that match TRBD2. The CDR3 is 15 residues long. Per the germline V gene, CDR1 is GTSNPN and CDR2 is SVGIG (reference sequence). The V and J ends lost 1 base and 4 bases, in that order; junction bases with no gene match: 7. The CDR3 DNA reads TGTGCCTGGAGTGGGTTAGCGGGATCGGCAGATACGCAGTATTTT. The encoded protein is CAWSGLAGSADTQYF.

The rearrangement uses TRBV5-1 and TRBJ1-6; TRBD1 matches 7 bases. The germline V gene encodes CDR1 SGHRS and CDR2 YFSETQ. V was pared by 4 bases and J by 7 bases, with 11 bases of the junction left unmatched. The CDR3 spans 16 residues. CDR3 coding DNA: TGCGCCAGCAGCACGAGACAGGGAACTAACAATTCACCCCTCCACTTT. Its translation is CASSTRQGTNNSPLHF. The full variable domain, with the rest looked up from reference TRBV5-1 and TRBJ1-6, is KAGVTQTPRYLIKTRGQQVTLSCSPISGHRSVSWYQQTPGQGLQFLFEYFSETQRNKGNFPGRFSGRQFSNSRSEMNVSTLELGDSALYLCASSTRQGTNNSPLHFGNGTRLTVT.

This rearrangement joins TRBV27 to TRBJ1-4; D uncertain. This CDR3 has 15 amino acids. Between the trimmed V and J ends, which lost 3 bases and 0 bases, there was a span of 8 bases. CDR1 is MNHEY, CDR2 SMNVEV, per germline (reference sequence). CDR3 protein: CASSFSLATNEKLFF. CDR3 DNA: TGTGCCAGCAGTTTCTCTCTAGCAACTAATGAAAAACTGTTTTTT.

V and J are TRBV11-2 and TRBJ2-1; D perhaps matches TRBD2 (6 bases). The CDR3 is 16 amino acids. With 5 bases removed from V and 8 bases from J, the gap between germline ends came to 22 bases. Germline CDR1 SGHAT, CDR2 FQNNGV. The CDR3, as DNA: TGTGCCAGCAGCACTAGACTTAGCGGAAGTAGGGATGAGCAGTTCTTC. Protein: CASSTRLSGSRDEQFF.

The chain recombines TRBV19 with TRBJ2-1; 7 positions agree with TRBD2. The V gene's germline CDR1 is LNHDA and CDR2 SQIVND (reference sequence). This CDR3 contains 14 residues. After removal of 5 bases from V and 4 bases from J, the junction contained 5 bases not matched to a gene. CDR3 sequence reads: CASSVGEGYNEQFF. The DNA for the CDR3 is TGTGCCAGTAGTGTCGGGGAGGGGTACAATGAGCAGTTCTTC.